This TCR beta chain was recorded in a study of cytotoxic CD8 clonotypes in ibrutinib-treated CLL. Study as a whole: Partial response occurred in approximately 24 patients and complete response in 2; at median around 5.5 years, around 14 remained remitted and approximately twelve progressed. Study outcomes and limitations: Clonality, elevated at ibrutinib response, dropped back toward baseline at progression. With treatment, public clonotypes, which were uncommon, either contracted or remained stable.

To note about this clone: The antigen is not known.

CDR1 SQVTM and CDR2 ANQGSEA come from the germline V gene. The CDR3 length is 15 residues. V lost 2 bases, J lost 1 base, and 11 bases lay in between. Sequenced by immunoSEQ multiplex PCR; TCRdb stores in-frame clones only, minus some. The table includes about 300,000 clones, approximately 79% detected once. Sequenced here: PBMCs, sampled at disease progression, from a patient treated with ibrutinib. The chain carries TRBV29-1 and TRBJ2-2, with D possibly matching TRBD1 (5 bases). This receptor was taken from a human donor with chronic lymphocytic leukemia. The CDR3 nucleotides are TGCAGCGTTGAACGACTTACAGGGAACACCGGGGAGCTGTTTTTT. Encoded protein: CSVERLTGNTGELFF.